These 9 T cell receptor beta chains were all obtained from the same sample, sequenced in a study of blood T cells in healthy people across ages. A second PCR of 7 to 11 cycles used a sample-barcoded 5' primer and a J-beta primer mix. Using its own MiXCR run on the 5' RACE reads, TCRdb lists one record per CDR3 protein. The sample carries about 1,500,000 distinct CDR3 sequences, 42% recorded once. Material for sequencing was blood. These receptors originate from a woman between 18 and 29 years old in good health.

The rearrangement joins TRBV29-1 to TRBJ1-4, with D hard to call. From germline, CDR1 is SQVTM and CDR2 ANQGSEA. V dropped 0 bases and J dropped 4 bases, with 9 bases sitting between them. The CDR3 contains 14 residues. CDR3 residues: CSVEDGSNNEKLFF. In DNA, the CDR3 is TGCAGCGTTGAAGATGGGTCGAATAATGAAAAACTGTTTTTT.

The V call is TRBV28, the J call TRBJ2-7; D is ambiguous. The CDR3 runs 16 residues. Between the trimmed V and J ends, which lost 6 bases and 2 bases, there was a span of 20 bases. Per germline, CDR1 MDHEN and CDR2 SYDVKM. The CDR3 spells CASSSTGSRKTYEQYF. The DNA of the CDR3 is TGTGCCAGCAGCTCTACCGGGTCCCGAAAAACCTACGAGCAGTACTTC.

The sample holds a few counts of this clonotype. V gene TRBV7-2 combines with J gene TRBJ1-6; 11 bases line up with TRBD1. Germline trimming cut 1 base from V and 0 bases from J; bases unmatched to any gene: 5. The CDR3 is 19 residues long. Germline V lookup: CDR1 SGHTA, CDR2 FQGNSA. The CDR3 coding sequence is TGTGCCAGCAGCTTAGGGACAGGGGGCCTAATCTCCTATAATTCACCCCTCCACTTT. Its protein is CASSLGTGGLISYNSPLHF.

The rearrangement uses TRBV6-5 and TRBJ2-7, with TRBD1 matching 9 bases. CDR1 and CDR2 (germline): MNHEY, SVGAGI. CDR3 length: 15 residues. J lost 0 bases, V lost 2 bases, and 2 bases had no gene match. CDR3 coding DNA: TGTGCCAGCAGTTACCGGGACAGGGTCTCCTACGAGCAGTACTTC. This translates into CASSYRDRVSYEQYF.

This clonotype was recorded a few times. The chain combines TRBV10-3 with TRBJ2-6; D unresolved. V gave up 7 bases and J gave up 2 bases, with 6 bases separating them. Germline values: CDR1 ENHRY, CDR2 SYGVKD. The CDR3 is 13 residues long. In nucleotides, the CDR3 is TGTGCCATCATGGGCGCTGGGGCCAACGTCCTGACTTTC. It codes for CAIMGAGANVLTF.

This clonotype was observed a handful of times. The chain has TRBV28 and TRBJ2-7, with 11 bases aligning to TRBD2. The V segment lost 5 bases and the J segment 4 bases; nucleotides outside the gene matches: 7. Germline-derived CDR1 and CDR2 are MDHEN and SYDVKM. There are 15 residues in the CDR3. CDR3 bases: TGTGCCAGCAGTCCCTCATGGACTAGCGGGTACGAGCAGTACTTC. Its translation is CASSPSWTSGYEQYF.

Only a few counts were recorded for this clonotype. This chain joins TRBV4-1 and TRBJ1-1; 10 bases are a match to TRBD1. Germline lookup yields CDR1 MGHRA and CDR2 YSYEKL. After removal of 8 bases from V and 5 bases from J, the junction contained 11 bases not matched to a gene. This CDR3 spans 15 amino acids. The CDR3 reads CASLPDRGIGTEAFF. CDR3 bases: TGCGCCAGCCTACCGGACAGGGGGATAGGTACTGAAGCTTTCTTT.

The genes are TRBV4-1 and TRBJ2-5, with 7 bases fitting TRBD1. V lost 3 bases, J lost 5 bases, and 12 bases stayed unmatched. Germline assignment: CDR1 MGHRA and CDR2 YSYEKL. There are 16 residues in the CDR3. For the CDR3, the DNA is TGCGCCAGCAGCCACCAGACAGGGCAGGGGTTGGAGACCCAGTACTTC. Its protein product is CASSHQTGQGLETQYF.

The rearrangement uses TRBV6-5 and TRBJ2-2; TRBD1 matches 7 bases. Germline loops: CDR1 MNHEY, CDR2 SVGAGI. The CDR3 extends over 16 amino acids. V trimming: 2 bases; J trimming: 4 bases; junction bases outside the gene matches: 7. In DNA, the CDR3 is TGTGCCAGCAGTTACATGACAGGGCGGACCACCGGGGAGCTGTTTTTT. It encodes CASSYMTGRTTGELFF.